One sample yielded the 17 T cell receptor beta chains listed below, sequenced in a study of blood T cell repertoires in COVID-19. The protocol was immunoSEQ multiplex PCR, while the TCRdb copy is restricted to in-frame clones and leaves out a portion. The data contain 200,000 to 300,000 clones, roughly 84% of them singletons. Material for sequencing was peripheral blood. The source is a man in his 60s with acute or convalescent COVID-19.

In DNA form, the CDR3 reads TGTGCCAGCAGTAAAGGGGGCGTTATACTCAATGAGCAGTTCTTC. Amino acids: CASSKGGVILNEQFF. This chain uses TRBV2 with TRBJ2-1; TRBD1 matches 7 bases. V lost 5 bases to trimming and J lost 6 bases; unmatched junction nucleotides: 10. Looked up from germline, CDR1 is SNHLY and CDR2 is FYNNEI. This CDR3 has 15 amino acids.

The chain carries TRBV4-3 and TRBJ2-1; D may be TRBD1 (5 bases). Germline V gene data show CDR1 as LGHNA and CDR2 as YSLEER. V shed 1 base and J shed 1 base, with 8 bases lying between them. There are 15 residues in the CDR3. For the CDR3, the DNA is TGCGCCAGCAGCCAAGGTCAGGGTTCCTACAATGAGCAGTTCTTC. The encoded protein is CASSQGQGSYNEQFF.

The V and J genes are TRBV27 and TRBJ1-1; possibly TRBD1 for D (6 bases). The length of the CDR3 is 16 residues. V lost 6 bases and J lost 0, with 17 bases in between. Germline V gene sequence: CDR1 MNHEY, CDR2 SMNVEV (reference sequence). The CDR3 here is CASSNRVRGLNTEAFF. CDR3 nucleotides: TGTGCCAGCAGCAACAGGGTCAGGGGCCTGAACACTGAAGCTTTCTTT.

This clone has a handful of counts. The chain combines TRBV14 with TRBJ2-3; 14 nucleotides line up with TRBD2. Germline trimming cut 3 bases from V and 4 bases from J; bases unmatched to any gene: 3. The germline gives CDR1 SGHDN, CDR2 FVKESK. The CDR3 extends over 16 amino acids. The CDR3 DNA follows: TGTGCCAGCAGCCAGGGACTAGCGGGAGAGGCAGATACGCAGTATTTT. This sequence encodes CASSQGLAGEADTQYF.

This clone was observed a single time. The gene calls are TRBV18 and TRBJ2-1; D possibly corresponds to TRBD2 (6 bases). Germline lookup yields CDR1 KGHSH and CDR2 LQKENI. V lost 4 bases to trimming and J lost 3 bases, with 7 bases between them. This CDR3 is built from 13 residues. CDR3 sequence reads: CASSLGGYNEQFF. DNA of the CDR3: TGTGCCAGCTCACTCGGGGGCTACAATGAGCAGTTCTTC.

This clone was detected once. The genes are TRBV3-1 (or the pseudogene TRBV3-2) and TRBJ1-3; D remains unclear. Germline lookup yields CDR1 LGHDT and CDR2 YNNKEL (reference sequence). Between the trimmed V and J ends, which lost 2 bases and 0 bases, there was a span of 11 bases. This CDR3 contains 16 residues. The CDR3 loop is CASSQSLSHSGNTIYF. The CDR3 DNA sequence: TGTGCCAGCAGCCAATCGCTGAGCCACTCTGGAAACACCATATATTTT.

The V call is TRBV10-1, the J call TRBJ2-3; D gene uncertain. V lost 10 bases to trimming and J lost 0 bases, with 14 bases between them. The CDR3 runs to 14 residues. Germline-derived CDR1 and CDR2 are WNHNN and SYGVQD (reference sequence). CDR3 residues: CATSDLVSTDTQYF. The CDR3 nucleotides are TGCGCCACGTCCGATTTAGTTAGCACAGATACGCAGTATTTT.

The sample holds one count of this clone. The chain has TRBV6-5 and TRBJ1-5, with 7 bases fitting TRBD1. The CDR3 has 14 amino acids. V lost 6 bases and J lost 4; bases outside the gene matches: 6. The V gene's germline CDR1 is MNHEY and CDR2 SVGAGI. The DNA for the CDR3 is TGTGCCAGCAGCTTGGGACAGCAGAATCAGCCCCAGCATTTT. Translated: CASSLGQQNQPQHF.

Many counts were recorded for this clone. The V gene is TRBV11-2, the J gene TRBJ1-2; 10 bases align to TRBD1. Germline-derived CDR1 and CDR2 are SGHAT and FQNNGV. CDR3 length equals 15 residues. V gave up 1 base and J gave up 8 bases; unmatched junction bases: 7. The CDR3 loop is CASSLVRDRGHGYTF. The CDR3 coding sequence is TGTGCCAGCAGCTTAGTGCGAGACAGGGGGCACGGCTACACCTTC.

CDR3: CASSQGPGTAYEQYF. Written as DNA, the CDR3 is TGTGCCAGCAGCCAAGGGCCCGGGACAGCCTACGAGCAGTACTTC. The rearrangement uses TRBV3-1 (or the pseudogene TRBV3-2) and TRBJ2-7; 7 bases fit TRBD1. Germline V CDR1 and CDR2: LGHDT, YNNKEL (reference sequence). CDR3 length: 15 amino acids. V dropped 1 base and J dropped 2; count of bases not matched to a gene: 5.

For the CDR3, the DNA is TGTGCCAGTAGTACAGGACAGGGTGGTAATCAGCCCCAGCATTTT. It is translated as CASSTGQGGNQPQHF. The chain uses TRBV19 and TRBJ1-5; 8 bases map to TRBD1. V shed 4 bases, J shed 4 bases, and the junction held 6 bases outside the gene matches. Germline V gives CDR1 LNHDA, CDR2 SQIVND (reference sequence). The CDR3 runs to 15 residues.

The rearrangement links TRBV25-1 to TRBJ1-2, with D maybe TRBD1 (5 bases). CDR1 is MGHDK and CDR2 is SYGVNS in the germline V gene. CDR3 size: 14 residues. The V and J ends lost 5 bases and 3 bases respectively, with 13 bases between them. The CDR3 DNA is TGTGCCAGCAGTTTGACAGACCCCTACTATGGCTACACCTTC. It translates to CASSLTDPYYGYTF.

This clone was seen a single time. The rearrangement links TRBV2 to TRBJ2-5; 10 bases map to TRBD2. V gave up 4 bases and J gave up 1 base; unmatched junction bases: 6. This CDR3 is built from 16 residues. The V gene's germline CDR1 is SNHLY and CDR2 FYNNEI. CDR3 DNA: TGTGCCAGCAGTGGGTCAGCGGGAGGGCCCCAAGAGACCCAGTACTTC. Translating gives CASSGSAGGPQETQYF.

This rearrangement joins TRBV6-5 to TRBJ2-5; TRBD1 agrees at 8 bases. The CDR3 is made up of 15 amino acids. Germline V lookup: CDR1 MNHEY, CDR2 SVGAGI. J lost 4 bases, V lost 8 bases, and 12 bases had no gene match. The CDR3 loop reads CASRFRGQRGETQYF. Here the CDR3 DNA reads TGTGCCAGCCGGTTCAGGGGGCAACGAGGAGAGACCCAGTACTTC.

The chain is built from TRBV2 and TRBJ2-7, with 7 bases that match TRBD2. Germline V gene sequence: CDR1 SNHLY, CDR2 FYNNEI. The CDR3 spans 13 residues. Trimming took 8 bases from V and 4 from J; bases not matched to a gene: 8. In DNA form, the CDR3 reads TGTGCCAGCGGGAGGGAGGGCATATACGAGCAGTACTTC. Protein product: CASGREGIYEQYF.

This clone was counted a single time. The chain recombines TRBV5-1 with TRBJ1-2; D is unresolved. The CDR3 is made up of 14 amino acids. Germline V lookup: CDR1 SGHRS, CDR2 YFSETQ. The V end was cut by 0 bases, the J end by 6 bases, with 12 bases between. In DNA form, the CDR3 reads TGCGCCAGCAGCTTGGCCCGGGTGGATAATGGCTACACCTTC. Translated: CASSLARVDNGYTF.

The chain has TRBV5-6 and TRBJ1-5; 7 bases fit TRBD1. J lost 5 bases, V lost 3 bases, and 11 bases had no gene match. There are 16 residues in the CDR3. From germline, CDR1 is SGHDT and CDR2 YYEEEE. The CDR3 DNA follows: TGTGCCAGCAGCTCCGCTATACAGGGGAGCGATCAGCCCCAGCATTTT. It translates to CASSSAIQGSDQPQHF.